Sequencing of this T cell receptor beta chain was carried out in a study of beta chain features in type 1 diabetes. Whole-study findings and limits: Type 1 diabetes patients showed a moderate but significant shortening of TCRB CDR3s in all four CD4+ subsets.

All of the isolated RNA was reverse transcribed, so expressed TCRB transcripts were sequenced. Produced via immunoSEQ multiplex PCR; TCRdb's table is partial and in-frame only. The sample has some 190,000 clones; almost 8% are singletons. This clone occurred a few times. The target antigen is unknown. This TCR came from a man younger than 35 with type 1 diabetes. The sample taken for sequencing was central memory CD4+ T cells from blood.

DNA for the CDR3: TGTGCCAGCAGCTTCTCCAGTAGCGTCCTCTACAATGAGCAGTTCTTC. The encoded protein is CASSFSSSVLYNEQFF. The rearrangement links TRBV5-4 to TRBJ2-1; possible D gene TRBD2, 5 bases. The V end lost 2 bases, the J end lost 3 bases, and 15 bases lay between the germline ends. Germline assignment: CDR1 SGHNT and CDR2 YYREEE (reference sequence). The CDR3 runs 16 residues.